The 29 T cell receptor beta chains reported below all come from one sample, sequenced in a study of early T cells in non-severe SARS-CoV-2 infection. TCRdb re-called the 5' RACE reads with MiXCR, one entry per CDR3 protein. Among over 50,000 distinct CDR3 sequences listed, 10% to 15% were seen once. Sequenced input: whole blood. These receptors were collected from an adult who was a healthcare worker with PCR-confirmed SARS-CoV-2 infection or an uninfected control (not recorded which).

Many counts were recorded for this clonotype. This chain connects TRBV27 to TRBJ1-5; D might be TRBD1 (6 bases). The germline V gene encodes CDR1 MNHEY and CDR2 SMNVEV (reference sequence). The CDR3 length is 15 residues. Trimming removed 6 bases at V and 0 bases at J, with 12 bases between. The CDR3 DNA reads as TGTGCCAGCAGCCACAGGGAGGATAGCAATCAGCCCCAGCATTTT. As protein: CASSHREDSNQPQHF.

The sample holds a few counts of this clonotype. This sequence joins TRBV12-3 or TRBV12-4 and TRBJ2-5; 11 nucleotides agree with TRBD2. V shed 9 bases, J shed 2 bases, and the junction held 17 bases outside the gene matches. The CDR3 runs 18 residues. In DNA form, the CDR3 reads TGTGCCAGTGGAGGGGGAGGGCTAGCGGGAGGTTGGCAAGAGACCCAGTACTTC. Protein: CASGGGGLAGGWQETQYF.

This clonotype was found many times. V usage is TRBV25-1 and J usage is TRBJ2-3, with D perhaps matching TRBD2 (6 bases). Between the trimmed V and J ends, which lost 10 bases and 4 bases, there was a span of 18 bases. The germline V gene has CDR1 MGHDK and CDR2 SYGVNS. The CDR3 length is 14 residues. The CDR3 DNA reads as TGTGCCACCGCCTTGAGGGAGGAGGCAGATACGCAGTATTTT. Residues: CATALREEADTQYF. Drawing the rest from reference TRBV25-1 and TRBJ2-3, the complete variable domain is EADIYQTPRYLVIGTGKKITLECSQTMGHDKMYWYQQDPGMELHLIHYSYGVNSTEKGDLSSESTVSRIRTEHFPLTLESARPSHTSQYLCATALREEADTQYFGPGTRLTVL.

This clonotype showed up just a few times. This chain uses TRBV6-5 with TRBJ2-2; 10 bases are shared with TRBD2. J was trimmed by 7 bases and V by 2 bases; bases with no gene match: 19. From germline, CDR1 is MNHEY and CDR2 SVGAGI. This CDR3 has 20 amino acids. The CDR3 is CASSYTGASGSGLWDGELFF. DNA for the CDR3: TGTGCCAGCAGTTACACCGGGGCTAGCGGGAGCGGGCTATGGGACGGGGAGCTGTTTTTT.

There are many counts of this clonotype. The chain uses TRBV7-2 and TRBJ1-1; TRBD1 matches 9 bases. The CDR3 length is 16 residues. The J segment lost 0 bases and the V segment lost 3 bases, leaving 5 bases of the junction unmatched. The germline V gene encodes CDR1 SGHTA and CDR2 FQGNSA. CDR3 in DNA: TGTGCCAGCAGCTTTTCCGGGACAGGGTTGAACACTGAAGCTTTCTTT. Protein: CASSFSGTGLNTEAFF. The whole variable domain, remainder taken from reference TRBV7-2 and TRBJ1-1, is GAGVSQSPSNKVTEKGKDVELRCDPISGHTALYWYRQSLGQGLEFLIYFQGNSAPDKSGLPSDRFSAERTGGSVSTLTIQRTQQEDSAVYLCASSFSGTGLNTEAFFGQGTRLTVV.

This clonotype has ten or more counts. The CDR3 protein is CASSEGHRRNTEAFF. CDR3 sequence (DNA): TGTGCCAGCAGTGAAGGCCACAGGAGGAACACTGAAGCTTTCTTT. This chain joins TRBV6-1 and TRBJ1-1, with D maybe TRBD1 (5 bases). Looked up from germline, CDR1 is MNHNS and CDR2 is SASEGT. The CDR3 spans 15 residues. The V and J ends lost 1 base and 1 base respectively, with 10 bases between them.

This clonotype was seen more than once but under ten times. The V call is TRBV7-6, the J call TRBJ2-5; D remains ambiguous. The CDR3 runs to 12 residues. Germline values: CDR1 SGHVS, CDR2 FNYEAQ. V lost 2 bases to trimming and J lost 5 bases, with 6 bases between them. In DNA, the CDR3 is TGTGCCAGCAGCTTAATAGGGGAGACCCAGTACTTC. Translating it yields CASSLIGETQYF.

The rearrangement joins TRBV5-4 to TRBJ1-1, with TRBD1 as a possible D gene (5 bases). Trimming shortened V by 4 bases and J by 2 bases, and 9 bases separated the two germline ends. The CDR3 is 13 amino acids. CDR1 is SGHNT, CDR2 YYREEE, per germline (reference sequence). In nucleotides, the CDR3 is TGTGCCAGCAGCCCTGGACATAACACTGAAGCTTTCTTT. It is translated as CASSPGHNTEAFF.

This clonotype occurred a few times. The J gene is TRBJ2-2, the V gene TRBV29-1; 10 nucleotides line up with TRBD1. Germline CDR1 SQVTM, CDR2 ANQGSEA. This CDR3 spans 14 amino acids. V lost 7 bases to trimming and J lost 1 base; unmatched junction nucleotides: 3. CDR3 residues: CSATGGKNTGELFF. The CDR3 DNA reads TGCAGCGCGACAGGGGGCAAGAACACCGGGGAGCTGTTTTTT.

This clonotype was observed many times. The V call is TRBV10-3, the J call TRBJ1-5; the D is unclear. The CDR3 extends over 12 amino acids. V dropped 8 bases and J dropped 4 bases, with 9 bases sitting between them. The germline gives CDR1 ENHRY, CDR2 SYGVKD. The CDR3 DNA follows: TGTGCCATCTCAGTAGGGAATCAGCCCCAGCATTTT. Translating it yields CAISVGNQPQHF.

The table lists this clonotype with many counts. J is TRBJ2-6 and V is TRBV29-1, with a tentative D call TRBD2 (6 bases). Germline V gives CDR1 SQVTM, CDR2 ANQGSEA. Trimming left V 3 bases short and J 1 base short, with 7 bases between. The CDR3 length is 14 residues. CDR3 region: CSVEGGSGANVLTF. The CDR3 DNA follows: TGCAGCGTTGAGGGGGGATCTGGGGCCAACGTCCTGACTTTC.

This clonotype showed up just a few times. The rearrangement joins TRBV10-3 to TRBJ2-7, with 10 bases that match TRBD2. Germline CDR1 ENHRY, CDR2 SYGVKD. V lost 3 bases and J lost 3; bases outside the gene matches: 2. There are 14 residues in the CDR3. In nucleotides, the CDR3 is TGTGCCATCAGTGAACTAGCGGGGATCTACGAGCAGTACTTC. Protein: CAISELAGIYEQYF.

This clonotype was detected only a few times. V and J are TRBV2 and TRBJ1-2, with D tentatively TRBD1 (6 bases). Germline V lookup: CDR1 SNHLY, CDR2 FYNNEI. Trimming took off 1 base at V and 8 bases at J, with 17 bases between the two ends. This CDR3 has 15 amino acids. CDR3 coding DNA: TGTGCCAGCAGTGAAGAGGCCGCAGTGGGGACAGGCTACACCTTC. Translated: CASSEEAAVGTGYTF. The full variable domain, its missing parts supplied by reference TRBV2 and TRBJ1-2, is EPEVTQTPSHQVTQMGQEVILRCVPISNHLYFYWYRQILGQKVEFLVSFYNNEISEKSEIFDDQFSVERPDGSNFTLKIRSTKLEDSAMYFCASSEEAAVGTGYTFGSGTRLTVV.

This clonotype was counted ten times or more. The J gene is TRBJ1-6, the V gene TRBV6-5; no firm D call. V lost 5 bases and J lost 0, with 11 bases in between. The V gene's germline CDR1 is MNHEY and CDR2 SVGAGI. CDR3 length: 16 amino acids. This CDR3 is CASSRARSSYNSPLHF. The CDR3 DNA reads TGTGCCAGCAGTCGAGCCAGGAGCTCCTATAATTCACCCCTCCACTTT.

The chain couples TRBV9 to TRBJ2-1; perhaps TRBD1 as D (5 bases). The V end was cut by 0 bases, the J end by 10 bases, with 11 bases between. The CDR3 length is 13 residues. Germline V gives CDR1 SGDLS, CDR2 YYNGEE. The CDR3 DNA reads TGTGCCAGCAGCGTAGCTACAGGACCAGAGCAGTTCTTC. This sequence encodes CASSVATGPEQFF.

This rearrangement joins TRBV13 to TRBJ2-7; no firm D call. Germline V gene data show CDR1 as PRHDT and CDR2 as FYEKMQ (reference sequence). Trimming removed 1 base at V and 2 bases at J, with 9 bases between. The CDR3 covers 14 residues. CDR3 in DNA: TGTGCCAGCAGCTTAGCGGGTACCGCCTACGAGCAGTACTTC. This gives the protein CASSLAGTAYEQYF.

The CDR3 nucleotides read TGTGCCAGCAGTTTTGGTGAGCAGTTCTTC. It specifies CASSFGEQFF. The chain employs TRBV12-3 or TRBV12-4 and TRBJ2-1; D is unresolved. V lost 3 bases, J lost 9 bases, and 3 bases lay in between. This CDR3 contains 10 residues.

This chain links TRBV6-5 with TRBJ2-3; weak D call: TRBD1 (6 bases). Trimming removed 7 bases at V and 1 base at J, with 21 bases between. Germline CDR1 is MNHEY and CDR2 is SVGAGI. This CDR3 contains 17 residues. CDR3 residues: CASTERGQGYRTDTQYF. The CDR3 region has the DNA TGTGCCAGCACAGAGAGGGGTCAGGGGTACCGCACAGATACGCAGTATTTT.

Many counts were recorded for this clonotype. V usage is TRBV5-1 and J usage is TRBJ2-1, with D possibly TRBD1 on 5 matching bases. The CDR3 is 17 amino acids. CDR1 is SGHRS, CDR2 YFSETQ, per germline. The V gene lost 1 base and the J gene lost 2 bases, with 16 bases spanning the gap. Here the CDR3 reads CASSLRVGQGTYNEQFF. CDR3 bases: TGCGCCAGCAGCTTGCGAGTGGGGCAGGGAACCTACAATGAGCAGTTCTTC.

The table lists this clonotype with many counts. The rearrangement joins TRBV10-2 to TRBJ1-6, with D maybe TRBD1 (6 bases). V was trimmed by 4 bases and J by 0 bases, leaving 16 bases between them. The germline CDR1 and CDR2 sequences are WSHSY and SAAADI. The CDR3 is 18 amino acids. The DNA for the CDR3 is TGCGCCAGCAGTGTGGTGGCAGGGGAAGGCTCCTATAATTCACCCCTCCACTTT. Translating gives CASSVVAGEGSYNSPLHF.

Of note for this clonotype: This could be a read error, since a much larger clone is one nucleotide away. CDR3 DNA: TGTACCAGCAGCGCCCGAGCGGGAGAGTACACCGGGGAGCTGTTTTTT. Translation: CTSSARAGEYTGELFF. V usage is TRBV9 and J usage is TRBJ2-2; 8 bases line up with TRBD2. This CDR3 region has 16 residues. Germline-derived CDR1 and CDR2 are SGDLS and YYNGEE.

The chain uses TRBV12-3 or TRBV12-4 and TRBJ2-3; the D gene could be TRBD1 or TRBD2 (5 bases each). The CDR3 has 16 amino acids. V was clipped by 3 bases and J by 2 bases, with 15 bases between them. Here the CDR3 reads CASSFDRGRSTDTQYF. The CDR3, as DNA: TGTGCCAGCAGTTTTGATCGGGGACGGTCCACAGATACGCAGTATTTT.

This clonotype has a count of ten or more. The V call is TRBV6-5, the J call TRBJ2-7; 9 bases are shared with TRBD2. This CDR3 has 12 amino acids. Germline V gene sequence: CDR1 MNHEY, CDR2 SVGAGI. The ends lost 6 bases at V and 9 bases at J; junction bases unmatched: 6. The CDR3 coding sequence is TGTGCCAGCAGCCTAGCGGGACGCAGGCAGTACTTC. It is translated as CASSLAGRRQYF.

The chain recombines TRBV5-1 with TRBJ2-7; D unresolved. The germline CDR1 and CDR2 sequences are SGHRS and YFSETQ. Trimming cost V 0 bases and J 2 bases, with 9 bases left between them. The CDR3 is made up of 14 amino acids. CDR3 DNA sequence: TGCGCCAGCAGCTTGGAGGCCGCTCCCTACGAGCAGTACTTC. Translation gives CASSLEAAPYEQYF.

This clonotype was seen many times. The chain carries TRBV14 and TRBJ2-1; 7 bases line up with TRBD2. Germline V CDR1 and CDR2: SGHDN, FVKESK. The junction had 6 bases not matched to a gene; V was cut back by 4 bases and J by 0 bases. CDR3 length equals 16 residues. CDR3: CASSRIGGSSYNEQFF. CDR3 DNA: TGTGCCAGCAGCCGAATCGGCGGGAGCTCCTACAATGAGCAGTTCTTC.

This clonotype appeared many times. The rearrangement uses TRBV5-1 and TRBJ2-3, with D maybe TRBD2 (6 bases). The CDR3 loop spans 12 amino acids. The V and J ends lost 5 bases and 4 bases respectively, with 8 bases between them. Per the germline V gene, CDR1 is SGHRS and CDR2 is YFSETQ. The CDR3 reads CASRGEADTQYF. The CDR3 DNA follows: TGCGCCAGCAGGGGGGAGGCAGATACGCAGTATTTT.

The J gene is TRBJ2-1, the V gene TRBV20-1; the match to TRBD2 covers 8 bases. Germline V gives CDR1 DFQATT, CDR2 SNEGSKA (reference sequence). Trimming cost V 5 bases and J 0 bases; bases outside gene matches: 6. The CDR3 has 15 residues. The CDR3 is CSAALGTSSYNEQFF. CDR3 in DNA: TGCAGTGCTGCCCTCGGGACTAGCTCCTACAATGAGCAGTTCTTC.

This clonotype was seen ten or more times. The V and J genes are TRBV9 and TRBJ2-7, with 16 bases matching TRBD2. The CDR3 loop spans 15 amino acids. CDR1 SGDLS and CDR2 YYNGEE come from the germline V gene. J was trimmed by 5 bases and V by 3 bases; bases with no gene match: 2. In nucleotides, the CDR3 is TGTGCCAGCAGCGCGGGGACTAGCGGGGGGGACGAGCAGTACTTC. Residues: CASSAGTSGGDEQYF.

This clonotype was recorded at least ten times. V gene TRBV12-5 combines with J gene TRBJ1-5; 9 bases line up with TRBD1. Germline V gene lookup returns CDR1 LGHNT and CDR2 FRNRAP. The V segment lost 6 bases and the J segment 2 bases; nucleotides outside the gene matches: 8. The CDR3 is made up of 16 amino acids. The chain's CDR3 is CASGITGGAGNQPQHF. The DNA for the CDR3 is TGTGCTAGTGGGATCACAGGGGGCGCCGGCAATCAGCCCCAGCATTTT.